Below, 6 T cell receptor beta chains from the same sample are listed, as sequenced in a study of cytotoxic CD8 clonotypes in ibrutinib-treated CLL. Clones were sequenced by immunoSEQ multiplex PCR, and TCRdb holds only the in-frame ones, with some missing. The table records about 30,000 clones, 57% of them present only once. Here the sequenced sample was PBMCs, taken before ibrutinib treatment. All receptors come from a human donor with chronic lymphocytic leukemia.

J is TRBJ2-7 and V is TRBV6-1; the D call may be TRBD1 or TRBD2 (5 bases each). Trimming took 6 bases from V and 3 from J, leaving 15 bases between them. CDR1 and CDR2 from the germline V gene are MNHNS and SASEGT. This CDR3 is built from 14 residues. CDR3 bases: TGTGCCAGCAGCAACCGGGACGGAGGCTACGAGCAGTACTTC. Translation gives CASSNRDGGYEQYF.

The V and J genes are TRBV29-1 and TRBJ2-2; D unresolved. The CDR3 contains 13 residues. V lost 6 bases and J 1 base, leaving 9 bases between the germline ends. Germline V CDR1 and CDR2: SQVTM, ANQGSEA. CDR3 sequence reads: CSVRIRNTGELFF. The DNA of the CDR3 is TGCAGCGTGAGAATTCGGAACACCGGGGAGCTGTTTTTT.

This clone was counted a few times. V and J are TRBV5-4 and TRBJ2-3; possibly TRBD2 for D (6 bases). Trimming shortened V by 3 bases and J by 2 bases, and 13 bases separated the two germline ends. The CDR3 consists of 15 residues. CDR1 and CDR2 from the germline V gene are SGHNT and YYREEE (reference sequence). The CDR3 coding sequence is TGTGCCAGCAGCTCGCCGGGACTTCTCACAGATACGCAGTATTTT. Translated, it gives CASSSPGLLTDTQYF.

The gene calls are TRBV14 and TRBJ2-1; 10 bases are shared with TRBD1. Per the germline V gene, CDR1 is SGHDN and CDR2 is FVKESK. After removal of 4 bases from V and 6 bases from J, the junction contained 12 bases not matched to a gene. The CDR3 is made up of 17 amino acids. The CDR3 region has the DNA TGTGCCAGCAGCCTCCAAACCGGGACAGGGGAGGTCAATGAGCAGTTCTTC. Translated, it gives CASSLQTGTGEVNEQFF. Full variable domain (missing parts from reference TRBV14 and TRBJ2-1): EAGVTQFPSHSVIEKGQTVTLRCDPISGHDNLYWYRRVMGKEIKFLLHFVKESKQDESGMPNNRFLAERTGGTYSTLKVQPAELEDSGVYFCASSLQTGTGEVNEQFFGPGTRLTVL.

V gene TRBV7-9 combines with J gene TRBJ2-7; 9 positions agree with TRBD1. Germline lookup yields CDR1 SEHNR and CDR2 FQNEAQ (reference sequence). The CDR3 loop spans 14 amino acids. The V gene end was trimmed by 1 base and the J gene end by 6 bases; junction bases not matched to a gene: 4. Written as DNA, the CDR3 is TGTGCCAGCAGCTTAGAACAGGGGGCTCGCGAGCAGTACTTC. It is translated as CASSLEQGAREQYF.

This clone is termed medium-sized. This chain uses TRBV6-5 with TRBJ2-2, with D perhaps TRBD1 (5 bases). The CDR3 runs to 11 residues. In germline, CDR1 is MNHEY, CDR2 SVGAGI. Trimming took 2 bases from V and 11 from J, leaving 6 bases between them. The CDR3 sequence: CASSYGAELFF. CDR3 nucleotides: TGTGCCAGCAGTTACGGGGCCGAGCTGTTTTTT.